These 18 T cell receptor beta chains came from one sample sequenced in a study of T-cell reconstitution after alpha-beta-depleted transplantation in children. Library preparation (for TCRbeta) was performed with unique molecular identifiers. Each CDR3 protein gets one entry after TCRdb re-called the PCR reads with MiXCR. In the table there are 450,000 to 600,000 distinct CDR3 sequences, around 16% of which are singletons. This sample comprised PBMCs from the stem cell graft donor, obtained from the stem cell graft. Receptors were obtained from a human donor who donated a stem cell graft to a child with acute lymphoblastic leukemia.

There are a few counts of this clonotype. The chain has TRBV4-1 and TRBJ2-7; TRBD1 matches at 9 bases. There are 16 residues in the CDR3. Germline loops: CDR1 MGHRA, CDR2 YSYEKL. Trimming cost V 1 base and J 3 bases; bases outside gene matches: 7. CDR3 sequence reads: CASSQALQGAFYEQYF. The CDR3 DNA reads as TGCGCCAGCAGCCAAGCCCTACAGGGGGCTTTCTACGAGCAGTACTTC.

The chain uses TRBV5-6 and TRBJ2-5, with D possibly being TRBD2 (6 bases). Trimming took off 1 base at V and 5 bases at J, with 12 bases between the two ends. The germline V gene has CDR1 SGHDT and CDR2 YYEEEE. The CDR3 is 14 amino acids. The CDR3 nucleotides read TGTGCCAGCAGCTTGAGGACTAAGGGGGAGACCCAGTACTTC. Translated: CASSLRTKGETQYF.

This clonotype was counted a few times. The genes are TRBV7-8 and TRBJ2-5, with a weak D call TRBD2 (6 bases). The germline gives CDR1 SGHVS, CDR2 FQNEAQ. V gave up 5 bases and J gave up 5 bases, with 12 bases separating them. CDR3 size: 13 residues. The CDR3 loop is CASSKGLLETQYF. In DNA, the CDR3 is TGTGCCAGCAGCAAAGGACTATTGGAGACCCAGTACTTC.

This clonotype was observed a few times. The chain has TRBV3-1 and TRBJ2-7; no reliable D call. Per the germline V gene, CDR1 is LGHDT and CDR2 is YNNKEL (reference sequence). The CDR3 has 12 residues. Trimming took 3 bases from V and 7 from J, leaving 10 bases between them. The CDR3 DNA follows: TGTGCCAGCAGCCAGAGTCTGGATGAGCAGTACTTC. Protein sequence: CASSQSLDEQYF.

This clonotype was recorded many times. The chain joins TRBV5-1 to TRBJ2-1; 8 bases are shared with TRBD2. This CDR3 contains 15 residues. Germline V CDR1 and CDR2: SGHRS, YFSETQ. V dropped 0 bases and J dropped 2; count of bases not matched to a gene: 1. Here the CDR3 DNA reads TGCGCCAGCAGCTTGGACGGGAGGGCCTACAATGAGCAGTTCTTC. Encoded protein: CASSLDGRAYNEQFF.

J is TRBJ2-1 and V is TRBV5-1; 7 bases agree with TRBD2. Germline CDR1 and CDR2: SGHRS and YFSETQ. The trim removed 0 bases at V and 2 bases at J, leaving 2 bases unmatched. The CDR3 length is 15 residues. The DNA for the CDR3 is TGCGCCAGCAGCTTGGTAGCGGGCACCTACAATGAGCAGTTCTTC. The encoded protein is CASSLVAGTYNEQFF.

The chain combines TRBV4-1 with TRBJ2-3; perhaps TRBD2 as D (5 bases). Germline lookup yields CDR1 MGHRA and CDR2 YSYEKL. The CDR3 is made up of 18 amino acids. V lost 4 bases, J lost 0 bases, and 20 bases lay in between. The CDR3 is CASSPRMGSGDSTDTQYF. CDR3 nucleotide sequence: TGCGCCAGCAGCCCGAGAATGGGGAGCGGAGATAGCACAGATACGCAGTATTTT.

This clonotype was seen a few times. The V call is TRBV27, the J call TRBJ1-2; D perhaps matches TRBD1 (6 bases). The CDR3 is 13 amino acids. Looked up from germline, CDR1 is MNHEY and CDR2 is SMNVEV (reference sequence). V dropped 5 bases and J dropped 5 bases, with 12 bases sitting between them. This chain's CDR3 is CASSEGGRYGYTF. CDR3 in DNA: TGTGCCAGCAGTGAGGGGGGGAGGTATGGCTACACCTTC.

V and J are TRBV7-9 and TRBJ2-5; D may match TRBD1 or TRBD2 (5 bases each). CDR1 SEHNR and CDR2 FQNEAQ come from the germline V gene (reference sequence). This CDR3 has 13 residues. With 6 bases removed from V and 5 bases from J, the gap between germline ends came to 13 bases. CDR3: CASRTRGTETQYF. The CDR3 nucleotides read TGTGCCAGCAGGACGAGGGGTACCGAGACCCAGTACTTC.

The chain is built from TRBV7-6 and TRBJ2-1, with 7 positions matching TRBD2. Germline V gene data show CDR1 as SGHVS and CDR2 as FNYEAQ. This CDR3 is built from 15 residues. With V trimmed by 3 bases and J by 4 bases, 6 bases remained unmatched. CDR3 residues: CASSLVLAAYNEQFF. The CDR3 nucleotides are TGTGCCAGCAGCTTGGTGCTAGCGGCTTACAATGAGCAGTTCTTC.

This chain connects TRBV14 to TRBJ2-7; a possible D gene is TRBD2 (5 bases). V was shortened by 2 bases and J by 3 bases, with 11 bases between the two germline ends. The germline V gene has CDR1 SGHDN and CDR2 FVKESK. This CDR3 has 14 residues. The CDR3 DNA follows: TGTGCCAGCAGCCAAACCGGACTGAACTACGAGCAGTACTTC. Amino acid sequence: CASSQTGLNYEQYF.

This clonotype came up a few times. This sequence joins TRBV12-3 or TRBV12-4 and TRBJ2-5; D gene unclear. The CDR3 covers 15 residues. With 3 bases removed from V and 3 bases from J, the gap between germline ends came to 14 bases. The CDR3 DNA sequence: TGTGCCAGCAGTTTGTGGGTTCTTGAGGAAGAGACCCAGTACTTC. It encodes CASSLWVLEEETQYF.

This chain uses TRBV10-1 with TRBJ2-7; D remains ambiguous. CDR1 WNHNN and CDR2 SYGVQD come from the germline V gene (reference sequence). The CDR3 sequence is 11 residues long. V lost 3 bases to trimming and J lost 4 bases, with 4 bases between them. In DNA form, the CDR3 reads TGCGCCAGCAGTGACTTTTACGAGCAGTACTTC. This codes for CASSDFYEQYF.

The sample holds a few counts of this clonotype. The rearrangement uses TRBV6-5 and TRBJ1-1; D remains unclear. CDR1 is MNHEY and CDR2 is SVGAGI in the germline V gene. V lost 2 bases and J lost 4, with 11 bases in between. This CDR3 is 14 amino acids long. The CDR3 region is CASSYHATTTEAFF. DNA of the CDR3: TGTGCCAGCAGTTACCATGCTACCACCACTGAAGCTTTCTTT.

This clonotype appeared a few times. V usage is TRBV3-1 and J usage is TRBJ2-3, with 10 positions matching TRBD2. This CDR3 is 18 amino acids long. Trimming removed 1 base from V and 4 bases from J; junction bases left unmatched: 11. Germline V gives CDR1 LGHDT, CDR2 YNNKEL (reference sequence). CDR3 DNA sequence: TGTGCCAGCAGCCAAGTAAAACGTAGCGGGAGGAACGCAGATACGCAGTATTTT. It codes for CASSQVKRSGRNADTQYF.

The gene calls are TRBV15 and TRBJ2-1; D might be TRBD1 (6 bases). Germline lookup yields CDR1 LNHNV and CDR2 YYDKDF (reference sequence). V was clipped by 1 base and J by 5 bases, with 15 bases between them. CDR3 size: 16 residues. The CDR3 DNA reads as TGTGCCACCAGCAGAGGATGGACAGAAACTGACAATGAGCAGTTCTTC. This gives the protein CATSRGWTETDNEQFF.

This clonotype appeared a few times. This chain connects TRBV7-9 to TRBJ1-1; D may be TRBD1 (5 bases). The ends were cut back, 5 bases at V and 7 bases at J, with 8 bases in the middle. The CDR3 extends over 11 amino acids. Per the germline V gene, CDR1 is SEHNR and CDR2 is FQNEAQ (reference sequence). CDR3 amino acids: CASSPGYEAFF. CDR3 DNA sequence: TGTGCCAGCAGCCCAGGGTATGAAGCTTTCTTT. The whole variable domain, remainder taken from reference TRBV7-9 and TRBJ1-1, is DTGVSQNPRHKITKRGQNVTFRCDPISEHNRLYWYRQTLGQGPEFLTYFQNEAQLEKSRLLSDRFSAERPKGSFSTLEIQRTEQGDSAMYLCASSPGYEAFFGQGTRLTVV.

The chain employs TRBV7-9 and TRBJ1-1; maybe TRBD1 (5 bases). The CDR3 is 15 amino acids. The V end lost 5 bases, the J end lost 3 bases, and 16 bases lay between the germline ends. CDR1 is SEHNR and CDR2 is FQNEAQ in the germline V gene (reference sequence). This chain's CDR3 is CASSTSRKGDTEAFF. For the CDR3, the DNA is TGTGCCAGCAGCACAAGCAGGAAAGGGGACACTGAAGCTTTCTTT. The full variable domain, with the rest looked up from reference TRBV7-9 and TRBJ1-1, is DTGVSQNPRHKITKRGQNVTFRCDPISEHNRLYWYRQTLGQGPEFLTYFQNEAQLEKSRLLSDRFSAERPKGSFSTLEIQRTEQGDSAMYLCASSTSRKGDTEAFFGQGTRLTVV.